A selection of T cell receptor beta chains follows, all from one sample in a study of CD8+ T cells in alopecia areata. Profiling relied on immunoSEQ multiplex PCR, and the TCRdb table lists in-frame clones only, not all of them. The table lists about 97,000 clones, just under 60% of them singletons, with around 15% in the top ten. This specimen was CD8+ T cells sorted from blood, taken around week 55, from a patient treated with tofacitinib. These receptor sequences come from a human donor with alopecia areata. Each CDR3 is given with its conserved first and last residue. D genes are given only for firm matches. For some rows the clone size is stated as once, few or many, or as a class when expanded; others skip it.

>-|TRBV10-3|TRBJ2-5|TRBD1
CAISESRGPQETQYF
TGTGCCATCAGTGAGTCGAGGGGGCCTCAAGAGACCCAGTACTTC
>-|TRBV29-1|TRBJ2-3|TRBD1
CSVPDRGVVDTQYF
TGCAGCGTTCCAGACAGGGGCGTCGTAGATACGCAGTATTTT
>-|TRBV13|TRBJ2-3|-
CASSTYSAIGYGSDTQYF
TGTGCCAGCAGCACCTACTCTGCGATAGGGTATGGGTCAGATACGCAGTATTTT
>-|TRBV13|TRBJ2-7|-
CASSFLRDSVYEQYF
TGTGCCAGCAGCTTCCTTCGGGATAGCGTATACGAGCAGTACTTC
>-|TRBV27|TRBJ2-7|-
CASSLQGYEQYF
TGTGCCAGCAGTTTACAGGGCTACGAGCAGTACTTC
>-|TRBV4-2|TRBJ2-7|-
CASSQDPASPHYEQYF
TGTGCCAGCAGCCAAGATCCCGCCAGCCCTCACTACGAGCAGTACTTC
>-|TRBV19|TRBJ2-3|-
CASSKLHTDTQYF
TGTGCCAGTAGTAAGTTGCACACAGATACGCAGTATTTT
>-|TRBV7-9|TRBJ2-7|-
CASSSQIGKQYF
TGTGCCAGCAGCTCCCAGATAGGGAAGCAGTACTTC
>-|TRBV30|TRBJ2-7|-
CAWSQDMSSYEQYF
TGTGCCTGGAGTCAGGACATGAGCTCCTACGAGCAGTACTTC
>-|TRBV30|TRBJ2-2|-
CAWRNTGELFF
TGTGCCTGGAGAAACACCGGGGAGCTGTTTTTT
>-|TRBV19|TRBJ1-5|-
CASSSLGVGDQPQHF
TGTGCCAGTAGTTCCCTCGGGGTGGGGGATCAGCCCCAGCATTTT
>-|TRBV14|TRBJ2-1|-
CASSQVALYNEQFF
TGTGCCAGCAGCCAAGTGGCGCTCTACAATGAGCAGTTCTTC
>once|TRBV4-2|TRBJ2-4|-
CASSQDRGAKNIQYF
TGTGCCAGCAGCCAAGATCGGGGAGCCAAAAACATTCAGTACTTC
>few|TRBV29-1|TRBJ2-2|TRBD2
CSVGGTSGGTGELFF
TGCAGCGTTGGGGGTACTAGCGGGGGAACTGGGGAGCTGTTTTTT
>once|TRBV5-1|TRBJ2-7|-
CASSLAGGPSSYEQYF
TGCGCCAGCAGCTTGGCTGGGGGACCCAGCTCCTACGAGCAGTACTTC
>-|TRBV13|TRBJ2-2|TRBD1
CASSPDRLGGELFF
TGTGCCAGCAGCCCGGACAGGCTAGGAGGGGAGCTGTTTTTT
>few|TRBV4-2|TRBJ2-5|-
CASSQASTTQETQYF
TGTGCCAGCAGCCAAGCTTCAACTACGCAAGAGACCCAGTACTTC
>-|TRBV7-6|TRBJ2-3|TRBD2
CASSWAGGLADTQYF
TGTGCCAGCTCATGGGCGGGGGGGCTGGCAGATACGCAGTATTTT
>-|TRBV5-1|TRBJ1-4|-
CASSFSRQSNEKLFF
TGCGCCAGCAGCTTCTCCAGACAGTCAAATGAAAAACTGTTTTTT
>few|TRBV5-1|TRBJ2-1|-
CASSFEGTQANEQFF
TGCGCCAGCAGCTTTGAAGGGACTCAAGCCAATGAGCAGTTCTTC
>-|TRBV29-1|TRBJ2-2|-
CSVDGLGRTTGELFF
TGCAGCGTTGATGGCCTCGGCAGGACAACCGGGGAGCTGTTTTTT
>-|TRBV7-2|TRBJ2-1|-
CASSLQGYNEQFF
TGTGCCAGCAGCTTACAGGGTTACAATGAGCAGTTCTTC
>-|TRBV19|TRBJ1-2|-
CASMSGAHYGYTF
TGTGCCAGTATGAGTGGGGCGCACTATGGCTACACCTTC
>-|TRBV5-1|TRBJ2-7|-
CASSRDYPYTYEQYF
TGCGCCAGCAGTCGAGACTACCCCTACACCTACGAGCAGTACTTC
>-|TRBV12-5|TRBJ1-2|-
CASGLVMPISQGVLWLYGYTF
TGTGCTAGTGGTTTGGTAATGCCCATTTCGCAGGGCGTGTTATGGCTATATGGCTACACCTTC
>-|TRBV25-1|TRBJ2-7|-
CASNPRDTYEQYF
TGTGCCAGCAATCCACGGGACACTTACGAGCAGTACTTC
>-|TRBV5-6|TRBJ2-1|TRBD2
CASSFPSGGAANEQFF
TGTGCCAGCAGCTTCCCTAGCGGGGGGGCTGCGAATGAGCAGTTCTTC
>-|TRBV5-6|TRBJ1-1|-
CASSPGNTEAFF
TGTGCCAGCAGCCCCGGGAACACTGAAGCTTTCTTT
>-|TRBV27|TRBJ1-6|-
CASSFIGSNSPLHF
TGTGCCAGCAGTTTCATAGGGAGCAATTCACCCCTCCACTTT
>few|TRBV29-1|TRBJ2-3|-
CSVDPGVTDTQYF
TGCAGCGTTGATCCGGGAGTCACAGATACGCAGTATTTT
>few|TRBV11-2|TRBJ2-3|-
CASSLMADTQYF
TGTGCCAGCAGCTTAATGGCAGATACGCAGTATTTT
>-|TRBV2|TRBJ1-2|TRBD1
CASTPGQGANYGYTF
TGTGCCAGCACCCCAGGACAGGGGGCTAACTATGGCTACACCTTC
>few|TRBV2|TRBJ2-1|-
CASSVERPQFF
TGTGCCAGCAGTGTCGAGCGGCCGCAGTTCTTC
>few|TRBV2|TRBJ2-3|TRBD2
CASTSTSGHTDTQYF
TGTGCCAGCACCTCGACTAGCGGACACACAGATACGCAGTATTTT
>-|TRBV7-9|TRBJ1-2|-
CASSQVRLTLRGYTF
TGTGCCAGCAGTCAAGTCCGACTCACTTTGCGGGGCTACACCTTC
>once|TRBV2|TRBJ1-6|-
CASQLGQINSPLHF
TGTGCCAGCCAACTTGGACAGATTAATTCACCCCTCCACTTT
>few|TRBV2|TRBJ2-3|-
CASRDTGRGLKGTDTQYF
TGTGCCAGCAGAGACACAGGTCGGGGCCTCAAAGGCACAGATACGCAGTATTTT
>-|TRBV6-1|TRBJ1-2|TRBD1
CASPSNDRGTGYTF
TGTGCCAGCCCTTCGAATGACAGGGGTACTGGCTACACCTTC
>-|TRBV29-1|TRBJ2-2|-
CSAAVGEGTGELFF
TGCAGCGCTGCCGTCGGGGAAGGCACCGGGGAGCTGTTTTTT
>few|TRBV9|TRBJ1-6|TRBD1
CASSSDREVNSPLHF
TGTGCCAGCAGCTCGGACAGGGAGGTTAATTCACCCCTCCACTTT
>-|TRBV7-9|TRBJ1-5|-
CASSLGGGDQPQHF
TGTGCCAGCAGCTTAGGCGGCGGGGATCAGCCCCAGCATTTT
>few|TRBV10-3|TRBJ1-2|TRBD1
CAIPGRTGGDVDGYTF
TGTGCCATCCCTGGACGGACAGGGGGCGACGTAGATGGCTACACCTTC
>-|TRBV30|TRBJ2-5|-
CAWRYQETQYF
TGTGCCTGGAGGTACCAAGAGACCCAGTACTTC
>-|TRBV19|TRBJ2-7|-
CASSIALWSEQYF
TGTGCCAGTAGTATAGCCCTGTGGTCCGAGCAGTACTTC
>once|TRBV5-1|TRBJ1-1|-
CASSLSAEVFF
TGCGCCAGCAGCTTGAGTGCTGAAGTTTTCTTT
>-|TRBV6-5|TRBJ2-1|TRBD2
CASSYTGLAGGEQFF
TGTGCCAGCAGTTACACGGGACTAGCGGGGGGGGAGCAGTTCTTC
>once|TRBV2|TRBJ2-7|-
CASRSVNPTSYEQYF
TGTGCCAGCAGATCGGTGAATCCAACCTCCTACGAGCAGTACTTC
>-|TRBV9|TRBJ2-3|TRBD2
CASSVVSGGADTQYF
TGTGCCAGCAGCGTAGTTAGCGGGGGCGCAGATACGCAGTATTTT
>-|TRBV7-9|TRBJ2-7|TRBD2
CASSIGTNPTYEQYF
TGTGCCAGCAGCATCGGGACTAACCCGACCTACGAGCAGTACTTC
>-|TRBV4-1|TRBJ1-4|TRBD1
CASSHRGTNEKLLF
TGCGCCAGCAGCCACAGGGGGACTAATGAAAAACTGCTTTTT
>few|TRBV11-2|TRBJ2-1|TRBD2
CASSRTSGTYNEQFF
TGTGCCAGCAGCCGGACTAGCGGGACCTACAATGAGCAGTTCTTC
>few|TRBV7-8|TRBJ2-1|TRBD2
CASSLGTSGEQFF
TGTGCCAGCAGCCTTGGGACTAGCGGTGAGCAGTTCTTC
>once|TRBV27|TRBJ2-1|-
CASSLSVQGGEQFF
TGTGCCAGCAGTTTATCGGTTCAGGGGGGTGAGCAGTTCTTC
>-|TRBV7-2|TRBJ2-3|TRBD1
CASSLTGGQADTQYF
TGTGCCAGCAGCTTAACAGGGGGCCAGGCAGATACGCAGTATTTT
>-|TRBV13|TRBJ1-6|TRBD1
CASSVLGTDDSPLHF
TGTGCCAGCAGCGTTTTAGGGACAGATGATTCACCCCTCCACTTT
>few|TRBV15|TRBJ2-7|-
CATSRDLAGEQYF
TGTGCCACCAGCAGAGATCTGGCGGGGGAGCAGTACTTC
>-|TRBV29-1|TRBJ1-1|-
CSVEDPGRGGEAFF
TGCAGCGTTGAAGACCCAGGGAGGGGGGGTGAAGCTTTCTTT
>few|TRBV2|TRBJ1-2|-
CASTVGEVLGYTF
TGTGCCAGCACCGTCGGCGAGGTCTTAGGCTACACCTTC
>once|TRBV6-5|TRBJ2-2|-
CASSYDSTGELFF
TGTGCCAGCAGTTACGACAGCACCGGGGAGCTGTTTTTT
>few|TRBV6-4|TRBJ2-1|-
CASSRGRFPYNEQFF
TGTGCCAGCAGTAGAGGACGATTCCCCTACAATGAGCAGTTCTTC